Sequencing of this T cell receptor (beta chain) was carried out in a study of spatial heterogeneity in lung cancer. Study overall: The average count in raw reads for each unique TCR and UMI combination exceeded 9.5 appearances.

TCRdb recomputed calls from the 5' RACE reads with MiXCR, one row per CDR3 protein. The data show 90,000 to 95,000 distinct CDR3 sequences, with approximately 12% seen just once and about two fifths held by the top ten. The germline gives CDR1 SGHVS, CDR2 FNYEAQ. V lost 4 bases, J lost 4 bases, and 14 bases lay in between. The CDR3 is made up of 15 amino acids. The time point: sample taken at primary tumor resection. The sequenced material consisted of unsorted whole RNA from tumor, nontumor lung or frozen PBMC. This clonotype was obtained from a male donor with early-stage non-small cell lung cancer. The input for sequencing was PBMCs, taken at surgery. The rearrangement links TRBV7-6 to TRBJ2-1; D ambiguous. CDR3 in amino acids: CASSSIEGIYNEQFF. CDR3 sequence (DNA): TGTGCCAGCAGCTCTATTGAAGGGATATACAATGAGCAGTTCTTC.